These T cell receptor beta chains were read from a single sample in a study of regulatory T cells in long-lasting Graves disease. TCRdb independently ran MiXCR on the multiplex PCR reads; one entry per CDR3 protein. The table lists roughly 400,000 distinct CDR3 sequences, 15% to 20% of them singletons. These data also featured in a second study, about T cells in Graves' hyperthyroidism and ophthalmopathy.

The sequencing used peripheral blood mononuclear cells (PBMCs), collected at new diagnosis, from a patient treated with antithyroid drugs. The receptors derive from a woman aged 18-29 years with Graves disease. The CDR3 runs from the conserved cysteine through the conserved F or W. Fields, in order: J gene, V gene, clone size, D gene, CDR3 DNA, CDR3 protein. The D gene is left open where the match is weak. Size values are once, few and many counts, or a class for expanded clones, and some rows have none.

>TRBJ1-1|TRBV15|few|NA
TGTGCCACCAGCAGAGGGTGGGTAGACACTGAAGCTTTCTTT
CATSRGWVDTEAFF
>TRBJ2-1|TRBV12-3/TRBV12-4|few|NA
TGTGCCAGCGGTCAACCCGGGGTCTCCTACAATGAGCAGTTCTTC
CASGQPGVSYNEQFF
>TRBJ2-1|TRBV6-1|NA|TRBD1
TGTGCCAGCAGTACCCGGGTCCCCCCGCGTGGACAGGGGTTCTTC
CASSTRVPPRGQGFF
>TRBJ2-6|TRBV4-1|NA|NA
TGCGCCAGCAGCCAAGAGGGGATCCCTGGGGCCAACGTCCTGACTTTC
CASSQEGIPGANVLTF
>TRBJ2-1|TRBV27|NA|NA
TGTGCCAGCAGTTTATTGGCAGCCCCCACCCAAAATGAGCAGTTCTTC
CASSLLAAPTQNEQFF
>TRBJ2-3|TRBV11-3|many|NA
TGTGCCAGCAGACAACGAGGGGCAGATACGCAGTATTTT
CASRQRGADTQYF
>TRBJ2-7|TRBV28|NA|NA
TGTGCCAGCAGTTTGGGGGCAGCGAGCGTCTACGAGCAGTACTTC
CASSLGAASVYEQYF
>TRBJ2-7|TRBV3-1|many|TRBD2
TGTGCCAGCAGCCAAGCGGGGGGTTACGAGCAGTACTTC
CASSQAGGYEQYF
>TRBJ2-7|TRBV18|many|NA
TGTGCCAGCTCACCAGACAGCTACTCCTACGAGCAGTACTTC
CASSPDSYSYEQYF
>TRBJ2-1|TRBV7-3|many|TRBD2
TGTGCCAGCAGCTTATTACCGGGACTAGCGGGAGGGGGGAATGAGCAGTTCTTC
CASSLLPGLAGGGNEQFF
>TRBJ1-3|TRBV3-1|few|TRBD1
TGTGCCAGCAGCTGGGACAGGGGGCGAGGAAACACCATATATTTT
CASSWDRGRGNTIYF
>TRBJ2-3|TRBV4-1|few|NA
TGCGCCAGCAGCCAAGTCGTAGCGAATAACCCCACAGATACGCAGTATTTT
CASSQVVANNPTDTQYF
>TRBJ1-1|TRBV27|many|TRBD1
TGTGCCAGCAACTTTGCAGGGGGGACTGAAGCTTTCTTT
CASNFAGGTEAFF
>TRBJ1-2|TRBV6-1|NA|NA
TGTGCCAGCAGTGACCGGGACGCCGGCCCTAACACCTTC
CASSDRDAGPNTF
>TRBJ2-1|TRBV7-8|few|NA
TGTGCCAGCAGCTTAGAGGGGAGGACCTACAATGAGCAGTTCTTC
CASSLEGRTYNEQFF
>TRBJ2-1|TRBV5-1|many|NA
TGCGCCAGCAGTGGGTTGGGGGGTAGCGCATACAATGAGCAGTTCTTC
CASSGLGGSAYNEQFF
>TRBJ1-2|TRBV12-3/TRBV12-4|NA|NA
TGTGCCAGCAGTTTAACCCAGCTCTATGGCTACACCTTC
CASSLTQLYGYTF
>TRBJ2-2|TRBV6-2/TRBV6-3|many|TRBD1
TGTGCCAGCAGTTACGCCGGGACAGGGGACGGGGAGCTGTTTTTT
CASSYAGTGDGELFF
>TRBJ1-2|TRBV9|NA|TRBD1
TGTGCCAGCAGCGAAGCGAGGACAGGACTACCCTATGGCTACACCTTC
CASSEARTGLPYGYTF
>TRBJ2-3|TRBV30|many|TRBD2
TGTGCCCGATATCAGCGGGAGACAGATACGCAGTATTTT
CARYQRETDTQYF
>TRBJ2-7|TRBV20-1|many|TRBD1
TGCAGTGCCCTACAGGGGATCGAAACCTACGAGCAGTACTTC
CSALQGIETYEQYF
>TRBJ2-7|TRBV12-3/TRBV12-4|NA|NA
TGTGCCAGCAGTTTCGATCTGCTTAACGAGCAGTACTTC
CASSFDLLNEQYF
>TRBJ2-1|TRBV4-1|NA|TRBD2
TGCGCCAGCAGCCAACCCCGACTAGCGGGAGGGTGGAATGAGCAGTTCTTC
CASSQPRLAGGWNEQFF
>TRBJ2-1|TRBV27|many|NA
TGTGCCAGCAGTTTCGGACTTGACAATGAGCAGTTCTTC
CASSFGLDNEQFF
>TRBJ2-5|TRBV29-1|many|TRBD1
TGCAGCGTTGCCCCGAACAGGGGAAAGGGGGAGACCCAGTACTTC
CSVAPNRGKGETQYF
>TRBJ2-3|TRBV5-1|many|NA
TGCGCCAGCAGCTTGGTTAAAATGGGAGATACGCAGTATTTT
CASSLVKMGDTQYF
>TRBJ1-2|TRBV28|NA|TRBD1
TGTGCCAGCAGGCGGAGGGGGCCTAACTATGGCTACACCTTC
CASRRRGPNYGYTF
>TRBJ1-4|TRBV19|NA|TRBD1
TGTGCCAGTAGTATAAACCGGGGACAGGGAGAAAAACTGTTTTTT
CASSINRGQGEKLFF
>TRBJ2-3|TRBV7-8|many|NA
TGTGCCAGCAGCTTAGGGGTTGGTACGCAGTATTTT
CASSLGVGTQYF
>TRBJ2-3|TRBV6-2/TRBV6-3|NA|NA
TGTGCCAGCAGTTACTCGAGTGGGGGACTCTCCACAGATACGCAGTATTTT
CASSYSSGGLSTDTQYF
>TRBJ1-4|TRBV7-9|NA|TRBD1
TGTGCCAGCAGTATAGCGTCCGGGACAGGGAAGCCAACTAATGAAAAACTGTTTTTT
CASSIASGTGKPTNEKLFF
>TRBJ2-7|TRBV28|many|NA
TGTGCCAGCAGTTTACCGGCAGACCTCTACGAGCAGTACTTC
CASSLPADLYEQYF
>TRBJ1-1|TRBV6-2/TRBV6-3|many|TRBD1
TGTGCCAGCAGTTACCACAGGGGGCTCGTGAACACTGAAGCTTTCTTT
CASSYHRGLVNTEAFF
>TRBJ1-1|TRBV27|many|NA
TGTGCCAGCAGTAGCTCAGGGAAGAACACTGAAGCTTTCTTT
CASSSSGKNTEAFF
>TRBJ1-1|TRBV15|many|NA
TGTGCCACCAGCAGAGATTTGGGGGTGAACACTGAAGCTTTCTTT
CATSRDLGVNTEAFF
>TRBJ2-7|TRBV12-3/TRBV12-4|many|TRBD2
TGTGCCAGCAGTCTCTCCCTAGCGGGAACCCGAACCTACGAGCAGTACTTC
CASSLSLAGTRTYEQYF